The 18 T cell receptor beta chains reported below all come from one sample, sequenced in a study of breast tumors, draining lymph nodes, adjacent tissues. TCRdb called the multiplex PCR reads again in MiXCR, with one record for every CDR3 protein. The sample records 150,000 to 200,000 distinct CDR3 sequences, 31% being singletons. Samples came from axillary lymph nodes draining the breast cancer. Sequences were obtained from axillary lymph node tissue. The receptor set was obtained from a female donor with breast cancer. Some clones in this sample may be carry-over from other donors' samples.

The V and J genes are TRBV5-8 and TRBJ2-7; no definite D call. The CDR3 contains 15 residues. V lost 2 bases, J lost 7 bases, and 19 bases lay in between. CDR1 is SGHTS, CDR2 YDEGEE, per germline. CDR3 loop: CASSFSRAPPREQYF. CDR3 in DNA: TGTGCCAGCAGCTTCTCTCGGGCGCCGCCGAGGGAGCAGTACTTC.

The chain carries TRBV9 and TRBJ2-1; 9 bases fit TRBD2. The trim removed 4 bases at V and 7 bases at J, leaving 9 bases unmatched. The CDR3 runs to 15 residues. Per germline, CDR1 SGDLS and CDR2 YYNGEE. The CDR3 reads CASSPDPSGMNEQFF. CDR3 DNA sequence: TGTGCCAGCAGCCCTGATCCTAGCGGGATGAATGAGCAGTTCTTC. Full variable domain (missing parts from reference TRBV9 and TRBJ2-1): DSGVTQTPKHLITATGQRVTLRCSPRSGDLSVYWYQQSLDQGLQFLIQYYNGEERAKGNILERFSAQQFPDLHSELNLSSLELGDSALYFCASSPDPSGMNEQFFGPGTRLTVL.

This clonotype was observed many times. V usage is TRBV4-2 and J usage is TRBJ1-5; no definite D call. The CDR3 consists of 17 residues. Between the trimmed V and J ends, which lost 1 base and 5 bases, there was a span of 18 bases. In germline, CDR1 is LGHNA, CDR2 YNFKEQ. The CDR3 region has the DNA TGTGCCAGCAGCCAAGGCGAGGCCGAGACAAACCATCAGCCCCAGCATTTT. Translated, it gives CASSQGEAETNHQPQHF.

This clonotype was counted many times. The CDR3 DNA follows: TGTGCCAGCAGCTTGGAACGGACAGGGGCCGAGCAGTACTTC. This codes for CASSLERTGAEQYF. The chain couples TRBV5-8 to TRBJ2-7, with 9 bases fitting TRBD1. The V gene's germline CDR1 is SGHTS and CDR2 YDEGEE. The CDR3 is 14 amino acids. After removal of 0 bases from V and 6 bases from J, the junction contained 4 bases not matched to a gene.

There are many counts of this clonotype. CDR3 coding DNA: TGTGCCAGCAGCTTAAAGGAGGGGGCCTACGAGCAGTACTTC. It translates to CASSLKEGAYEQYF. This sequence joins TRBV7-6 and TRBJ2-7, with D perhaps assigned TRBD1 or TRBD2 (6 bases each). The CDR3 is 14 residues long. The germline V gene encodes CDR1 SGHVS and CDR2 FNYEAQ. The V end was cut by 2 bases, the J end by 2 bases, with 10 bases between.

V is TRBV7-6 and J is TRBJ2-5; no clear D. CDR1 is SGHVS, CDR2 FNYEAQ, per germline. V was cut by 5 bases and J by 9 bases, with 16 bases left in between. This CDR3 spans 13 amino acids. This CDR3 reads CASSVQRNQPQYF. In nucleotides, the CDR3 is TGTGCCAGCAGCGTCCAACGGAATCAGCCCCAGTACTTC. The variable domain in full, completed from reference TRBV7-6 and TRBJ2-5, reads GAGVSQSPRYKVTKRGQDVALRCDPISGHVSLYWYRQALGQGPEFLTYFNYEAQQDKSGLPNDRFSAERPEGSISTLTIQRTEQRDSAMYRCASSVQRNQPQYFGPGTRLLVL.

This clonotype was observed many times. The CDR3 protein is CASSREIRDPRTYGYTF. In DNA form, the CDR3 reads TGCGCCAGCAGCCGAGAGATAAGGGACCCAAGAACCTATGGCTACACCTTC. The chain links TRBV4-1 to TRBJ1-2; possibly TRBD1 for D (5 bases). Trimming removed 4 bases from V and 4 bases from J, with 22 bases in between. Germline values: CDR1 MGHRA, CDR2 YSYEKL. CDR3 size: 17 residues.

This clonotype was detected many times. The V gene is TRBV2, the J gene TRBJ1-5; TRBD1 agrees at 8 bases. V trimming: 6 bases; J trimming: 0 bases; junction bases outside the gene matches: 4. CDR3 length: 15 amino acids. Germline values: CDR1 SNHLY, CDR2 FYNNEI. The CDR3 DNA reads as TGTGCCAGCAGGGCGACAGGGGTTAGCAATCAGCCCCAGCATTTT. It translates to CASRATGVSNQPQHF.

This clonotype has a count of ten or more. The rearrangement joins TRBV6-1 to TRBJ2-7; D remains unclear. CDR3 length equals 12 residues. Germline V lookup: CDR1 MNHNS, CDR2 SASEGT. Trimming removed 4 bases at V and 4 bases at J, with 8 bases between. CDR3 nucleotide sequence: TGTGCCAGCAGTGCGTACTTGTACGAGCAGTACTTC. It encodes CASSAYLYEQYF.

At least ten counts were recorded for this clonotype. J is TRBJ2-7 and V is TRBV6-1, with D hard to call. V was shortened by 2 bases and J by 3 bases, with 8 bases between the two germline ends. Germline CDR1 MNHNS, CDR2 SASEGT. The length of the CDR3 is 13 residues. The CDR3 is CASSERDNYEQYF. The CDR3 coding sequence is TGTGCCAGCAGTGAAAGGGATAACTACGAGCAGTACTTC.

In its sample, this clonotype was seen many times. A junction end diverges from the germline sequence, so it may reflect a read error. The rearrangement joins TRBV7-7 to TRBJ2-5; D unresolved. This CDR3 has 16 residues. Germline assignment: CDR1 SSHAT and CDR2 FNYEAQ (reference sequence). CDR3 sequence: CASSPINHIGDETQYF. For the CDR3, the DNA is TGTGCTAGCAGCCCTATCAACCACATTGGGGATGAGACCCAGTACTTC.

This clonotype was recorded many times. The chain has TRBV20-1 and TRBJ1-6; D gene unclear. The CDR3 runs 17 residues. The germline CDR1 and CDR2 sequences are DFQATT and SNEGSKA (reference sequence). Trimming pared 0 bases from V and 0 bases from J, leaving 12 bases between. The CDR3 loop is CSARDGGTLSYNSPLHF. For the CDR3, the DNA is TGCAGTGCTAGAGATGGAGGCACCCTCTCCTATAATTCACCCCTCCACTTT.

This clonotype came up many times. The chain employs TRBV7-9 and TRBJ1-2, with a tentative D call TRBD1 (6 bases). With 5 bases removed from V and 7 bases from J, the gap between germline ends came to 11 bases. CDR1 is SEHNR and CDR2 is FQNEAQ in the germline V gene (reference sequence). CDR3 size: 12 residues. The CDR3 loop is CASSRGGSGYTF. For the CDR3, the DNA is TGTGCCAGCAGCCGAGGGGGTAGTGGCTACACCTTC.

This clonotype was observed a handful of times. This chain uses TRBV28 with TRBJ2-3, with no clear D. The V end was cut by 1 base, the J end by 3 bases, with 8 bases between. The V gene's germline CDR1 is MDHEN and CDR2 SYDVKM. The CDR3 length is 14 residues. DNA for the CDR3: TGTGCCAGCAGTTTATCCCTAGTAACAGATACGCAGTATTTT. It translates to CASSLSLVTDTQYF.

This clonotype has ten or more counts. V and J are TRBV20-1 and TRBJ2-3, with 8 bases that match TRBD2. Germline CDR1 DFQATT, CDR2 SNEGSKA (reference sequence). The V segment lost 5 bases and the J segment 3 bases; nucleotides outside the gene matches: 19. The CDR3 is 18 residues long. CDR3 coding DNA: TGCAGTGCTCCCTCGGTTCTCGGGAGGGGAGGGGATACAGATACGCAGTATTTT. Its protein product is CSAPSVLGRGGDTDTQYF.

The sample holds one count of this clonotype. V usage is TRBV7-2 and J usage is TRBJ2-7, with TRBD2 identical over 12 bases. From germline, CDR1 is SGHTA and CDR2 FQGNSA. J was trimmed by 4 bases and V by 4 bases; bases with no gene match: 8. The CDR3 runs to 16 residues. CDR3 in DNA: TGTGCCAGCAGCTCACAAGGACTAGCGGGGCTTTACGAGCAGTACTTC. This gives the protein CASSSQGLAGLYEQYF.

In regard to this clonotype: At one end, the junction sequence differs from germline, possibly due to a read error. This CDR3 is CASSLLGTGKMNTEAF. The CDR3 nucleotides read TGTGCCAGCAGCCTCCTCGGGACGGGCAAGATGAACACTGAAGCTTTC. The genes are TRBV7-8 and TRBJ2-6; D is perhaps TRBD1 or TRBD2 (5 bases each). The germline gives CDR1 SGHVS, CDR2 FQNEAQ. The length of the CDR3 is 16 residues. The whole variable domain, remainder taken from reference TRBV7-8 and TRBJ2-6, is GAGVSQSPRYKVAKRGQDVALRCDPISGHVSLFWYQQALGQGPEFLTYFQNEAQLDKSGLPSDRFFAERPEGSVSTLKIQRTQQEDSAVYLCASSLLGTGKMNTEAFGAGSRLTVL.

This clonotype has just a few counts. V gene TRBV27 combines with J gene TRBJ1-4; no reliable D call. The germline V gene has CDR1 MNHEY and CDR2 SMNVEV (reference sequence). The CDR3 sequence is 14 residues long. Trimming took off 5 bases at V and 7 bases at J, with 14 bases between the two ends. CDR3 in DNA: TGTGCCAGCAGTAAGCGCCAATCTCGTGAAAAACTGTTTTTT. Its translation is CASSKRQSREKLFF.